A single sample is the source of the 8 T cell receptor beta chains below, sequenced in a study of PD-1 blockade in classical Hodgkin lymphoma. Libraries were prepared by immunoSEQ multiplex PCR; TCRdb keeps only in-frame clonotypes and omits some of them. The table lists 13,000 or so clones, around 80% of them singletons. With no exception, relapse followed autologous stem cell transplantation in all patients, and brentuximab vedotin exposure varied. The starting material was peripheral blood mononuclear cells (PBMCs), obtained at baseline. The source of these receptors is a human donor with classical Hodgkin lymphoma.

The gene calls are TRBV29-1 and TRBJ2-5, with D possibly TRBD1 on 6 matching bases. Germline assignment: CDR1 SQVTM and CDR2 ANQGSEA. The CDR3 extends over 13 amino acids. V lost 4 bases and J lost 1, with 10 bases in between. The DNA of the CDR3 is TGCAGCGTTGGGGGACAACCCCAAGAGACCCAGTACTTC. It is translated as CSVGGQPQETQYF.

The rearrangement uses TRBV7-9 and TRBJ2-2; TRBD2 might be the D (5 bases). V was trimmed by 2 bases and J by 4 bases, leaving 14 bases between them. Germline CDR1 is SEHNR and CDR2 is FQNEAQ (reference sequence). The CDR3 contains 16 residues. The CDR3 region is CASSLRLGVPTGELFF. The CDR3 region has the DNA TGTGCCAGCAGCTTAAGGCTCGGGGTCCCCACCGGGGAGCTGTTTTTT.

The rearrangement joins TRBV19 to TRBJ1-5, with D uncertain. Trimming removed 2 bases at V and 6 bases at J, with 8 bases between. The germline gives CDR1 LNHDA, CDR2 SQIVND (reference sequence). This CDR3 comprises 13 residues. The CDR3: CASSISWGQPQHF. The CDR3, as DNA: TGTGCCAGTAGTATATCTTGGGGTCAGCCCCAGCATTTT. The entire variable domain, with the rest obtained from reference TRBV19 and TRBJ1-5, is as follows: DGGITQSPKYLFRKEGQNVTLSCEQNLNHDAMYWYRQDPGQGLRLIYYSQIVNDFQKGDIAEGYSVSREKKESFPLTVTSAQKNPTAFYLCASSISWGQPQHFGDGTRLSIL.

V is TRBV6-1 and J is TRBJ2-2; 7 positions agree with TRBD1. J was trimmed by 7 bases and V by 7 bases; bases with no gene match: 12. Germline-derived CDR1 and CDR2 are MNHNS and SASEGT. The CDR3 is 15 residues long. CDR3 nucleotide sequence: TGTGCCAGCATGAGGGGGCAGGGCCGTGGCGGGGAGCTGTTTTTT. Translating gives CASMRGQGRGGELFF.

J is TRBJ2-7 and V is TRBV7-2, with D perhaps TRBD2 (5 bases). The CDR3 is 12 amino acids. The germline V gene has CDR1 SGHTA and CDR2 FQGNSA. The ends were cut back, 1 base at V and 8 bases at J, with 9 bases in the middle. The CDR3 region is CASSLETGKQYF. DNA of the CDR3: TGTGCCAGCAGCTTAGAGACGGGGAAGCAGTACTTC.

J is TRBJ1-1 and V is TRBV5-6; possible D gene TRBD1, 5 bases. This CDR3 is built from 14 residues. Trimming cost V 3 bases and J 0 bases, with 9 bases left between them. The V gene's germline CDR1 is SGHDT and CDR2 YYEEEE. CDR3 nucleotides: TGTGCCAGCAGCTGGGGACCGGTGAACACTGAAGCTTTCTTT. Its protein product is CASSWGPVNTEAFF. The whole variable domain, filled in from reference TRBV5-6 and TRBJ1-1, reads DAGVTQSPTHLIKTRGQQVTLRCSPKSGHDTVSWYQQALGQGPQFIFQYYEEEERQRGNFPDRFSGHQFPNYSSELNVNALLLGDSALYLCASSWGPVNTEAFFGQGTRLTVV.

This chain links TRBV7-2 with TRBJ2-7, with D perhaps matching TRBD2 (5 bases). This CDR3 region has 15 residues. Germline V gene data show CDR1 as SGHTA and CDR2 as FQGNSA. Trimming cost V 1 base and J 0 bases, with 10 bases left between them. The CDR3, as DNA: TGTGCCAGCAGCTTAGGCGGGCTATACTCCTACGAGCAGTACTTC. It is translated as CASSLGGLYSYEQYF.

The CDR3, as DNA: TGTGCCAGTAGTATGCGATTCAGGGTATACTTTTTT. Translating it yields CASSMRFRVYFF. The rearrangement joins TRBV19 to TRBJ1-4, with TRBD1 as a possible D gene (5 bases). The V gene's germline CDR1 is LNHDA and CDR2 SQIVND (reference sequence). This CDR3 spans 12 amino acids. The V end lost 3 bases, the J end lost 17 bases, and 16 bases lay between the germline ends.